One sample yielded the 24 T cell receptor beta chains listed below, sequenced in a study of T cells in Graves' hyperthyroidism and ophthalmopathy (dated by TCRdb to between 2018 and 2020). The method behind the library was multiplex PCR. Sequencer: Illumina HiSeq 2000. The TCR beta CDR3 regions were amplified from the RNA transcripts. For the first round of RT-PCR on the TCR CDR3, the HTBI primer set was used together with the Qiagen OneStep RT-PCR kit. Starting from the raw public reads, TCRdb applied fastp trimming at Q25, assembled clones with MiXCR and retained in-frame beta chains. Rows merge per CDR3 protein into single entries with the most common DNA and genes. The sample profile shows about 590,000 distinct CDR3 sequences; 13% to 15% of them were found once. The top ten hold more than 6% of the sample. Material: blood. These TCRs come from a woman aged 18-30 years with Graves' ophthalmopathy.

This clonotype was seen repeatedly, ten times or more. DNA for the CDR3: TGTGCCAGCACCTACCTAACACGAGGGACCTTGAACACTGAAGCTTTCTTT. This translates into CASTYLTRGTLNTEAFF. V usage is TRBV6-1 and J usage is TRBJ1-1; TRBD1 might be the D (5 bases). Deletions cut 7 bases from V and 0 bases from J, with 21 bases between. This CDR3 has 17 amino acids. In germline, CDR1 is MNHNS, CDR2 SASEGT.

In its sample, this clonotype was seen many times. The V and J genes are TRBV7-2 and TRBJ2-3; 8 nucleotides line up with TRBD1. This CDR3 is 16 amino acids long. V lost 3 bases and J lost 6; bases outside the gene matches: 11. Germline V gene sequence: CDR1 SGHTA, CDR2 FQGNSA. CDR3 region: CASSFGGQAGSDTQYF. CDR3 DNA: TGTGCCAGCAGCTTCGGGGGACAGGCGGGATCCGATACGCAGTATTTT.

The chain carries TRBV20-1 and TRBJ1-2; maybe TRBD1 (6 bases). CDR1 and CDR2 (germline): DFQATT, SNEGSKA (reference sequence). The CDR3 has 13 residues. The V end lost 5 bases, the J end lost 2 bases, and 12 bases lay between the germline ends. The DNA of the CDR3 is TGCAGTGCTGGGGACACGATAAACTATGGCTACACCTTC. This gives the protein CSAGDTINYGYTF.

This clonotype was seen many times. The chain uses TRBV3-1 and TRBJ1-2; no definite D call. Trimming cost V 2 bases and J 1 base, with 8 bases left between them. CDR3 length: 14 amino acids. Germline V gene sequence: CDR1 LGHDT, CDR2 YNNKEL (reference sequence). In DNA form, the CDR3 reads TGTGCCAGCAGCCAATCCCAGGTTAACTATGGCTACACCTTC. It specifies CASSQSQVNYGYTF.

J is TRBJ2-5 and V is TRBV27; possibly TRBD1 for D (6 bases). This CDR3 region has 13 residues. V dropped 8 bases and J dropped 2 bases, with 12 bases sitting between them. The germline V gene has CDR1 MNHEY and CDR2 SMNVEV (reference sequence). The CDR3 is CASGWDTQETQYF. The CDR3 bases are TGTGCCAGCGGGTGGGACACACAAGAGACCCAGTACTTC.

About this clonotype itself: The germline gene is not matched at one end of the junction; a read error may be the cause. The CDR3: CASSVTGLANSGELFF. Here the CDR3 DNA reads TGCGCCAGCAGCGTGACGGGACTAGCGAACTCCGGGGAGCTGTTTTTT. The chain employs TRBV5-1 and TRBJ2-2; 10 positions match TRBD2. The CDR3 runs to 16 residues. Per the germline V gene, CDR1 is SGHRS and CDR2 is YFSETQ.

This clonotype appeared many times. This sequence joins TRBV5-1 and TRBJ2-3; TRBD1 is a possible D gene (6 bases). This CDR3 contains 16 residues. Trimming shortened V by 0 bases and J by 2 bases, and 13 bases separated the two germline ends. Germline V CDR1 and CDR2: SGHRS, YFSETQ. Here the CDR3 reads CASSLGGQTSTDTQYF. The CDR3 DNA is TGCGCCAGCAGCTTGGGGGGGCAAACCTCCACAGATACGCAGTATTTT.

Comment on this clonotype: At one boundary the junction diverges from the germline segment, which might be a read error. The genes are TRBV18 and TRBJ2-7; D call uncertain. The CDR3 is 12 residues long. The germline CDR1 and CDR2 sequences are KGHSH and LQKENI. The CDR3 loop reads CAGSQSPYEQYF. The CDR3 bases are TGTGCCGGCTCCCAGAGCCCCTACGAGCAGTACTTC.

This clonotype occurred once. A read error may be the cause here, since a much bigger clone is one base away. This sequence joins TRBV20-1 and TRBJ1-1, with D perhaps TRBD1 (5 bases). V was cut by 4 bases and J by 7 bases, with 10 bases left in between. CDR3 length equals 11 residues. Germline assignment: CDR1 DFQATT and CDR2 SNEGSKA (reference sequence). The CDR3 region is CSAKRQCEAFF. The CDR3 region has the DNA TGCAGTGCTAAGAGACAGTGTGAAGCTTTCTTT.

This clonotype has a count of ten or more. This chain joins TRBV13 and TRBJ2-1; D ambiguous. The V and J ends lost 2 bases and 5 bases respectively, with 7 bases between them. The CDR3 runs 13 residues. Looked up from germline, CDR1 is PRHDT and CDR2 is FYEKMQ (reference sequence). CDR3 coding DNA: TGTGCCAGCAGCTTACCGCAAAACAATGAGCAGTTCTTC. Its protein is CASSLPQNNEQFF.

This clonotype showed up many times. The chain carries TRBV11-3 and TRBJ2-1; TRBD2 agrees at 8 bases. The CDR3 contains 16 residues. The V and J ends lost 1 base and 11 bases, in that order; junction bases with no gene match: 13. Germline loops: CDR1 SGHNT, CDR2 YENEEA. CDR3 sequence: CASSLVFAGGHYQQFF. CDR3 bases: TGTGCCAGCAGCTTAGTGTTCGCGGGAGGCCATTATCAGCAGTTCTTC.

This chain joins TRBV7-9 and TRBJ2-4; D unclear. Deletions cut 3 bases from V and 0 bases from J, with 9 bases between. The CDR3 extends over 15 amino acids. The germline V gene encodes CDR1 SEHNR and CDR2 FQNEAQ (reference sequence). CDR3 residues: CASSLIHLAKNIQYF. CDR3 DNA: TGTGCCAGCAGCTTGATACACCTAGCCAAAAACATTCAGTACTTC.

There are a few counts of this clonotype. The chain links TRBV14 to TRBJ2-3, with D perhaps TRBD2 (5 bases). V was cut by 4 bases and J by 8 bases, with 13 bases left in between. The germline V gene has CDR1 SGHDN and CDR2 FVKESK. The CDR3 spans 13 residues. DNA for the CDR3: TGTGCCAGCAGCCCTCGGGGATACGGTACGCAGTATTTT. It yields the protein CASSPRGYGTQYF.

This clonotype was counted at least ten times. The V gene is TRBV7-8, the J gene TRBJ2-1, with 7 bases identical to TRBD1. Trimming cost V 5 bases and J 4 bases; bases outside gene matches: 2. CDR1 SGHVS and CDR2 FQNEAQ come from the germline V gene. The CDR3 contains 13 residues. CDR3 in DNA: TGTGCCAGCAGCCCGGGACAGTACAATGAGCAGTTCTTC. Its protein product is CASSPGQYNEQFF.

This chain links TRBV28 with TRBJ2-7, with 8 bases matching TRBD2. The CDR3 contains 16 residues. J was trimmed by 5 bases and V by 5 bases; bases with no gene match: 14. Germline CDR1 reads MDHEN; CDR2 reads SYDVKM. For the CDR3, the DNA is TGTGCCAGCAGTCTCCTTTTTGGCGGGAGGCTCCACGAGCAGTACTTC. Translating it yields CASSLLFGGRLHEQYF.

The J gene is TRBJ2-7, the V gene TRBV9; D is undetermined. The CDR3 covers 15 residues. CDR1 and CDR2 (germline): SGDLS, YYNGEE. V lost 4 bases to trimming and J lost 2 bases, with 16 bases between them. The CDR3 loop is CASSPRSSSTYEQYF. For the CDR3, the DNA is TGTGCCAGCAGCCCTAGAAGTAGCAGCACCTACGAGCAGTACTTC.

This clonotype was seen repeatedly, ten times or more. The V gene is TRBV7-9, the J gene TRBJ2-7; D is undetermined. Trimming removed 3 bases at V and 6 bases at J, with 12 bases between. Germline values: CDR1 SEHNR, CDR2 FQNEAQ (reference sequence). The CDR3 extends over 13 amino acids. The CDR3 sequence is CASSFGQASEQYF. CDR3 sequence (DNA): TGTGCCAGCAGCTTTGGGCAGGCCAGCGAGCAGTACTTC. Together with reference TRBV7-9 and TRBJ2-7, the CDR3 gives the full variable domain: DTGVSQNPRHKITKRGQNVTFRCDPISEHNRLYWYRQTLGQGPEFLTYFQNEAQLEKSRLLSDRFSAERPKGSFSTLEIQRTEQGDSAMYLCASSFGQASEQYFGPGTRLTVT.

This clonotype has only a few counts. The chain joins TRBV7-6 to TRBJ1-5; D not resolved. With 1 base removed from V and 0 bases from J, the gap between germline ends came to 13 bases. From germline, CDR1 is SGHVS and CDR2 FNYEAQ. This CDR3 comprises 17 residues. The CDR3 reads CASSLGAGGYSNQPQHF. The CDR3 DNA reads as TGTGCCAGCAGCTTAGGGGCGGGCGGGTATAGCAATCAGCCCCAGCATTTT.

This clonotype was recorded a few times. The chain joins TRBV10-3 to TRBJ1-1; no clear D. There are 15 residues in the CDR3. Looked up from germline, CDR1 is ENHRY and CDR2 is SYGVKD. The V and J ends lost 6 bases and 0 bases respectively, with 14 bases between them. This CDR3 reads CAIRRQVNMNTEAFF. DNA of the CDR3: TGTGCCATCAGGCGGCAGGTCAACATGAACACTGAAGCTTTCTTT.

This clonotype was observed a handful of times. V usage is TRBV20-1 and J usage is TRBJ2-7; D is ambiguous. Germline assignment: CDR1 DFQATT and CDR2 SNEGSKA (reference sequence). The CDR3 is 13 residues long. Trimming removed 6 bases at V and 4 bases at J, with 16 bases between. The CDR3 protein is CSARSQVGYEQYF. The CDR3 DNA reads as TGCAGTGCCAGGAGCCAGGTGGGGTACGAGCAGTACTTC.

The sample holds many counts of this clonotype. The rearrangement joins TRBV24-1 to TRBJ2-7; 7 nucleotides line up with TRBD2. The CDR3 runs to 13 residues. The V gene's germline CDR1 is KGHDR and CDR2 SFDVKD. With 7 bases clipped from V and 1 base from J, the junction kept 3 bases outside the gene matches. The CDR3 nucleotides are TGTGCCACCAGAAGCGGGGATTCCTACGAGCAGTACTTC. Its protein is CATRSGDSYEQYF.

This clonotype occurred many times. The gene calls are TRBV11-3 and TRBJ2-1, with D tentatively TRBD2 (5 bases). Trimming took off 4 bases at V and 6 bases at J, with 13 bases between the two ends. The CDR3 extends over 14 amino acids. The germline V gene encodes CDR1 SGHNT and CDR2 YENEEA. CDR3 bases: TGTGCCAGCAGCTCCACTAGGTCGGGCAATGAGCAGTTCTTC. Amino acids: CASSSTRSGNEQFF.

The V call is TRBV12-3 or TRBV12-4, the J call TRBJ2-1; 13 bases fit TRBD2. The CDR3 is 18 amino acids. V gave up 2 bases and J gave up 7 bases; unmatched junction bases: 11. CDR3 sequence reads: CASSLSSPLAGGANEQFF. CDR3 nucleotide sequence: TGTGCCAGCAGTTTATCAAGCCCACTAGCGGGAGGGGCAAATGAGCAGTTCTTC.

Ten or more counts support this clonotype. V and J are TRBV28 and TRBJ2-7; 7 bases agree with TRBD1. Germline V lookup: CDR1 MDHEN, CDR2 SYDVKM. CDR3 length equals 14 residues. V shed 6 bases and J 0 bases; nucleotides not matched to a gene: 5. CDR3 sequence reads: CASREGGPSYEQYF. The CDR3 region has the DNA TGTGCCAGCAGAGAAGGGGGCCCCTCCTACGAGCAGTACTTC.